This T cell receptor (beta chain) was profiled in a study of T cell responses to AZD1222 COVID-19 vaccine. The CDR3 covers 13 residues. The germline CDR1 and CDR2 sequences are SQVTM and ANQGSEA. The V segment lost 6 bases and the J segment 4 bases; nucleotides outside the gene matches: 8. Assay: immunoSEQ multiplex PCR; the TCRdb copy retains only in-frame clones and omits some. The table includes fewer than 140,000 clones, about nine tenths detected once. V usage is TRBV29-1 and J usage is TRBJ2-7; 8 positions match TRBD1. The sample in question was peripheral blood, obtained 28 days after the second AZD1222 dose. The clonotype was recovered from an adult who received the AZD1222 COVID-19 vaccine. CDR3 bases: TGCAGCGTCGCAGGGGGCGCGGTATACGAGCAGTACTTC. Protein sequence: CSVAGGAVYEQYF.